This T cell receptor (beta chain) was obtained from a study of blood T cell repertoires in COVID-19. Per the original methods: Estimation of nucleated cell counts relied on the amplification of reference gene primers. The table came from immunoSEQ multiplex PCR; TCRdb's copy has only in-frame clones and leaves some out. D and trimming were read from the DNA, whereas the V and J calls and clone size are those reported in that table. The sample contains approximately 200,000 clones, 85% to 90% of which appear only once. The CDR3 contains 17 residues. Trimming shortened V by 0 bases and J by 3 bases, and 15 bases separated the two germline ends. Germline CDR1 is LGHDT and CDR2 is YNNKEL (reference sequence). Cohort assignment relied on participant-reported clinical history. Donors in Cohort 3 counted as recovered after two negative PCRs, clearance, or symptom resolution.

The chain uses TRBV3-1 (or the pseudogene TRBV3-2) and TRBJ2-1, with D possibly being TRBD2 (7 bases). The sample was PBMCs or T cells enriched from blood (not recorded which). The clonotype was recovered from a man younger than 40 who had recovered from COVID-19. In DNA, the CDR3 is TGTGCCAGCAGCCAAGATTGGGGCGGGGGCGTCTACAATGAGCAGTTCTTC. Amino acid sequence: CASSQDWGGGVYNEQFF.